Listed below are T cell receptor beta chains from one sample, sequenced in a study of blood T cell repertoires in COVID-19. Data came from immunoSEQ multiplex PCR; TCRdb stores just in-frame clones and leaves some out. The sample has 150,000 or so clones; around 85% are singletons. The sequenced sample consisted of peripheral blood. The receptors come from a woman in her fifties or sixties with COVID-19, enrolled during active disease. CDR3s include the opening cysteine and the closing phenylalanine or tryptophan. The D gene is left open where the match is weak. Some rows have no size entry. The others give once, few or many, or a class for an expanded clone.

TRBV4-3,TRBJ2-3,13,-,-,TGCGCCAGCAGAGCGGGCTCTACAGATACGCAGTATTTT,CASRAGSTDTQYF
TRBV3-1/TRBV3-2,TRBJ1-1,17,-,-,TGTGCCAGCAGCCCCTCCCAGGGAGGGAGGGAGAACACTGAAGCTTTCTTT,CASSPSQGGRENTEAFF
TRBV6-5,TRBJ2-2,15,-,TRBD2,TGTGCCAGCAGATTCCCGGGGGGTACGGGCGGGGAGCTGTTTTTT,CASRFPGGTGGELFF
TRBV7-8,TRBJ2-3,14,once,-,TGTGCCAGCAGCTTCTCGTCTAGCACAGATACGCAGTATTTT,CASSFSSSTDTQYF
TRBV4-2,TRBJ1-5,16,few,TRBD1,TGTGCCAGCAGCCAAGCTGACAGGGATGGCTATCAGCCCCAGCATTTT,CASSQADRDGYQPQHF
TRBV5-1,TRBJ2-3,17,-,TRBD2,TGCGCCAGCAGCCCTAAATCTAGCGGGGGGTTCGCAGATACGCAGTATTTT,CASSPKSSGGFADTQYF
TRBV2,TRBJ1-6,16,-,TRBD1,TGTGCCAGCAGCGGGACAGAAAGCTACTATAATTCACCCCTCCACTTT,CASSGTESYYNSPLHF
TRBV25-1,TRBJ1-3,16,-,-,TGTGCCAGCAGTGATGATCCAGGGCGGTCTGGAAACACCATATATTTT,CASSDDPGRSGNTIYF
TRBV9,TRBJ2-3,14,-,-,TGTGCCAGCAGCGACCGCTCGGGACTAGATACGCAGTATTTT,CASSDRSGLDTQYF
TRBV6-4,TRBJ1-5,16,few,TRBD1,TGTGCCAGCAGGGGGACAGGGGGCTATAGCAATCAGCCCCAGCATTTT,CASRGTGGYSNQPQHF
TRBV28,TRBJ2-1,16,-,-,TGTGCCAGCAGTTCTCCCAGACAGGTCAACTACAATGAGCAGTTCTTC,CASSSPRQVNYNEQFF
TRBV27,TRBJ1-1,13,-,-,TGTGCCAGTGCCGGGACACGGTTCACTGAAGCTTTCTTT,CASAGTRFTEAFF
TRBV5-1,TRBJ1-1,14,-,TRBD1,TGCGCCAGCAGCCTGGGACAGGGGTTTACTGAAGCTTTCTTT,CASSLGQGFTEAFF
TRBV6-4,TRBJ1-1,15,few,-,TGTGCCAGCAGTGCCTCACAGGGTGCTGATACTGAAGCTTTCTTT,CASSASQGADTEAFF
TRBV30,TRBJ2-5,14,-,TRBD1,TGTGCCTGGGGTGCCACGGACAGGGGGACTTCCCAGTACTTC,CAWGATDRGTSQYF
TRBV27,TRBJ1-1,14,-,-,TGTGCCAGCAGTTTAATGGGGGCAGACACTGAAGCTTTCTTT,CASSLMGADTEAFF
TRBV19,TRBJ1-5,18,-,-,TGTGCCAGTACCCCCAGAGGGCGTAACCGACGGGGCAATCAGCCCCAGCATTTT,CASTPRGRNRRGNQPQHF
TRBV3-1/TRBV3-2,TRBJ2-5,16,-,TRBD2,TGTGCCAGCAGCCAAGATTCTAGCGGGGGACAAGAGACCCAGTACTTC,CASSQDSSGGQETQYF
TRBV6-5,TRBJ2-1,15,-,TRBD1,TGTGCCAGCAGTTACTTGGACAGGGTACCCAATGAGCAGTTCTTC,CASSYLDRVPNEQFF
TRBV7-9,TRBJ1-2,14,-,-,TGTGCCAGCAGCTTATTCGGGTTGGACTATGGCTACACCTTC,CASSLFGLDYGYTF
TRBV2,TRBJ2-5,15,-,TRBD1,TGTGCCACAGGGTTAACAGCGGGGACAGGGGAGACCCAGTACTTC,CATGLTAGTGETQYF
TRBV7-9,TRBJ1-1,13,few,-,TGTGCCAGCAGCTTAGAAGGGGGCACTGAAGCTTTCTTT,CASSLEGGTEAFF
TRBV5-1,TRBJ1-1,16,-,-,TGCGCCAGCAGCTCCGTGGGGAGGGGTCCGAACACTGAAGCTTTCTTT,CASSSVGRGPNTEAFF
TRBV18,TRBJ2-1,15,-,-,TGTGCCAGCTCACCACCATCGGACTCGGGTAATGAGCAGTTCTTC,CASSPPSDSGNEQFF
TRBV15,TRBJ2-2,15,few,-,TGTGCCACCAGCAGAGATCAATCGGGGACCGGGGAGCTGTTTTTT,CATSRDQSGTGELFF
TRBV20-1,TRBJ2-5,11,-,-,TGCAGTGCAAAGAGTCGGGAGACCCAGTACTTC,CSAKSRETQYF
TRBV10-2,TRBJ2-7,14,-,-,TGCGCCAGCAGTGAGTCACGAGTAACCTACGAGCAGTACTTC,CASSESRVTYEQYF
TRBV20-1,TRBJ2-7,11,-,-,TGCAGTGCGGCGGCTTCCTACGAGCAGTACTTC,CSAAASYEQYF
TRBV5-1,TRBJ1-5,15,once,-,TGCGCCAGCAGCCAGGGTGGGGGGGGCAATCAGCCCCAGCATTTT,CASSQGGGGNQPQHF
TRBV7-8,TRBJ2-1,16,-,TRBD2,TGTGCCAGCAGCGCGACGACTAGCGGCCACCTCGATGAGCAGTTCTTC,CASSATTSGHLDEQFF
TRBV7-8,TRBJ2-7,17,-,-,TGTGCCAGCAGCTTTATCCCCCCGGGGGTTGAGAACCCCGAGCAGTACTTC,CASSFIPPGVENPEQYF
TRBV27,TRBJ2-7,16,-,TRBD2,TGTGCCAGCAGTTCACTAGCGGGGGTCCGAGGCTACGAGCAGTACTTC,CASSSLAGVRGYEQYF
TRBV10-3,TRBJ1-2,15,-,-,TGTGCCATCACCCGAGGGACTGCCCAAGAAGGCGGCTACACCTTC,CAITRGTAQEGGYTF
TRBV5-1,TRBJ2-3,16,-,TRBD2,TGCGCCAGCAGCTCCACTAGCGGGGGAGAGGCAGATACGCAGTATTTT,CASSSTSGGEADTQYF
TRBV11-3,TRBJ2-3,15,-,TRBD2,TGTGCCAGCAGCTCCCTAGCGGGGGTAGAAGATACGCAGTATTTT,CASSSLAGVEDTQYF
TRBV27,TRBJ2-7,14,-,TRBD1,TGTGCCAGCAGTTTACGACAGGGTTCTTACGAGCAGTACTTC,CASSLRQGSYEQYF
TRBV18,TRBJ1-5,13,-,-,TGTGCCAGCTCACCAGCAGAAAGTCAGCCCCAGCATTTT,CASSPAESQPQHF
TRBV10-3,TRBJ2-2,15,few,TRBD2,TGTGCCATCAGTGGATTTAGCGGGGTCCCCGGGGAGCTGTTTTTT,CAISGFSGVPGELFF
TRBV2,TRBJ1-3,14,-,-,TGTGCCAGTAGTGAAGTCAGCTCTGGAAACACCATATATTTT,CASSEVSSGNTIYF
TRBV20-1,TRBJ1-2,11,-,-,TGCAGTGCTAGAGAGGCCTATGGCTACACCTTC,CSAREAYGYTF
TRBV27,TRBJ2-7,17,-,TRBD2,TGTGCCAGCAGTCCGACTAGCGGGGGGGTTGGATCCTACGAGCAGTACTTC,CASSPTSGGVGSYEQYF